This record looks at one TCR beta chain sequence and its context. Sequencing used immunoSEQ multiplex PCR; TCRdb keeps in-frame clones, though not all of them. The table lists hundreds of thousands of clones, approximately 89% of them singletons, with 0.0094% in the top ten. The data originate from a study of shared T cell receptors in the human thymus. With 5 bases removed from V and 5 bases from J, the gap between germline ends came to 16 bases. The germline gives CDR1 MDHEN, CDR2 SYDVKM. The CDR3 spans 15 residues. The sample was also linked to a second study, of human thymus T cells. That study adds: Donors consisted of healthy Finnish infants (having corrective surgery for congenital heart defects). Thymic tissue was derived from resections collected during corrective heart surgery. Repertoires from thymus and blood appeared to show biased V and J gene usage. A high degree of thymic repertoire overlap among unrelated individuals was reported in related research.

Sequencing was done on a sample of thymocytes. The chain uses TRBV28 and TRBJ1-5, with TRBD1 as a possible D gene (5 bases). The sequence was collected from a boy in the first two years of life with a congenital heart defect. CDR3 in amino acids: CASSPAGGGDQPQHF. The CDR3 DNA follows: TGTGCCAGCAGTCCCGCTGGGGGGGGAGATCAGCCCCAGCATTTT.